This T cell receptor (beta chain) was identified during a study of PD-1 blockade in classical Hodgkin lymphoma. General study results and limits: Unlike CD8+ TCR diversity, which did not rise significantly by C4D1, CD4+ TCR diversity did.

Libraries were prepared by immunoSEQ multiplex PCR; TCRdb keeps only in-frame clonotypes and omits some of them. The profile shows more than 20,000 clones, over 75% of them singletons. There was relapse after autologous stem cell transplantation in every patient, and there was variation in brentuximab vedotin exposure. Under best response, outcomes were complete response, partial response or progressive disease. CDR1 is SGHRS and CDR2 is YFSETQ in the germline V gene. Between the trimmed V and J ends, which lost 0 bases and 4 bases, there was a span of 11 bases. There are 15 residues in the CDR3. This clone showed up just once. Its antigen is unidentified.

The chain carries TRBV5-1 and TRBJ1-3, with no clear D. Sequenced material: peripheral blood mononuclear cells (PBMCs), taken at baseline. The TCR sequence derives from a human donor with classical Hodgkin lymphoma. CDR3 region: CASSLELGSGNTIYF. CDR3 DNA: TGCGCCAGCAGCTTGGAATTGGGCTCCGGAAACACCATATATTTT.